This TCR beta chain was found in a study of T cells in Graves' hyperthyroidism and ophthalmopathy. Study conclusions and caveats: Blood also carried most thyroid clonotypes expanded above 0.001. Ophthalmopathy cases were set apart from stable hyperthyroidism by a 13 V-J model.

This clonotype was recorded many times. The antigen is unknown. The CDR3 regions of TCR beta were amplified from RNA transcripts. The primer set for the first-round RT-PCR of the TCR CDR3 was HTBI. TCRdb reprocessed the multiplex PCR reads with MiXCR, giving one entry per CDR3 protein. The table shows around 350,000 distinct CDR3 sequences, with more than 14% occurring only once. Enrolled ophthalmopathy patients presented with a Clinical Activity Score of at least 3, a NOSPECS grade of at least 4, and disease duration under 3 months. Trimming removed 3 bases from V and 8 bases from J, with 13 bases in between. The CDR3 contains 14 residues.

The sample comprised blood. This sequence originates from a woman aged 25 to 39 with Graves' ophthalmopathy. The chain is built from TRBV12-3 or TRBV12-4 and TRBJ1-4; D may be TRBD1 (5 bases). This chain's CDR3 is CASSFSGREEKLFF. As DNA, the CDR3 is TGTGCCAGCAGTTTTTCAGGGAGAGAAGAAAAACTGTTTTTT.